A selection of T cell receptor beta chains follows, all from one sample in a study of a mutant IDH1 vaccine in newly diagnosed glioma. The method was immunoSEQ multiplex PCR; TCRdb's version includes in-frame clones alone and lacks a portion of them. This table has tens of thousands of clones, 85% to 90% appearing once. Which antigens these TCRs recognize remains unknown. The sequencing here drew on PBMCs, taken from a glioma patient whose treatment included an IDH1 peptide vaccine. The receptors stem from a man between 35 and 55 years old with glioma. Each CDR3 is given with its conserved first and last residue. The order of the fields is J gene, D gene, clone size, V gene, CDR3 length, CDR3 DNA, CDR3 protein. A D gene is named only where the DNA matches it firmly. The size entry is marked missing in some rows and otherwise reads once, few, many or a size class.

TRBJ2-1,TRBD1,once,TRBV28,15,TGTGCCAGCAGTTTAACAGGGGCACCATACAATGAGCAGTTCTTC,CASSLTGAPYNEQFF
TRBJ2-3,TRBD2,NA,TRBV13,16,TGTGCCAGCAGCCCAAATAGCGGGAGTAAGCCAGATACGCAGTATTTT,CASSPNSGSKPDTQYF
TRBJ1-2,NA,NA,TRBV2,14,TGTGCCAGCAGCGTGACGACAGCTAACTATGGCTACACCTTC,CASSVTTANYGYTF
TRBJ2-1,NA,NA,TRBV19,16,TGTGCCAGTAGTGCCGTGGGTAGGACAGTCTACAATGAGCAGTTCTTC,CASSAVGRTVYNEQFF
TRBJ1-2,TRBD1,NA,TRBV16,18,TGTGCCAGCAGCCAAATCCGGGACAGGGGCCATCCTTATTATGGCTACACCTTC,CASSQIRDRGHPYYGYTF
TRBJ1-2,NA,NA,TRBV11-2,12,TGTGCCAGCAGCCGAAGGACCTATGGCTACACCTTC,CASSRRTYGYTF
TRBJ1-5,TRBD1,NA,TRBV28,15,TGTGCCAGCAGTTTCCAGGGGGCGCGAAATCAGCCCCAGCATTTT,CASSFQGARNQPQHF
TRBJ1-5,TRBD1,NA,TRBV4-1,16,TGCGCCAGCAGCCCCGGTAGACAGGGGTCCAATCAGCCCCAGCATTTT,CASSPGRQGSNQPQHF
TRBJ1-2,NA,NA,TRBV2,15,TGTGCCAGCAGTTCCGAACGGACAGCTGGAGTTGGCTACACCTTC,CASSSERTAGVGYTF
TRBJ2-1,TRBD1,NA,TRBV15,18,TGTGCCACCAGCAGAGTCGGACAGGGGGCGGGTCGGTACAATGAGCAGTTCTTC,CATSRVGQGAGRYNEQFF
TRBJ2-7,TRBD2,NA,TRBV6-4,15,TGTGCCAGCAGTTGGACTAGCGGCCCTCTTTCCGAGCAGTACTTC,CASSWTSGPLSEQYF
TRBJ2-5,NA,NA,TRBV7-2,14,TGTGCCAGCAGCTCAGATGGGGTGAGGGAGACCCAGTACTTC,CASSSDGVRETQYF
TRBJ2-6,NA,NA,TRBV15,16,TGTGCCACCAGCAGATCCTCAGGGTCTGGGGCCAACGTCCTGACTTTC,CATSRSSGSGANVLTF
TRBJ1-5,NA,NA,TRBV27,15,TGTGCCAGCAGTTTTGGACAGCATAGCAATCAGCCCCAGCATTTT,CASSFGQHSNQPQHF
TRBJ2-2,TRBD1,NA,TRBV10-3,13,TGTGCCATCCGGGACAGAACCACCGGGGAGCTGTTTTTT,CAIRDRTTGELFF
TRBJ2-7,NA,NA,TRBV10-2,11,TGCGCCACCGCAGCGGCCCACGAGCAGTACTTC,CATAAAHEQYF
TRBJ2-3,NA,medium-sized,TRBV5-1,16,TGCGCCAGCAGCACTAGTAGCGAAGCAAGCACAGATACGCAGTATTTT,CASSTSSEASTDTQYF
TRBJ2-2,NA,NA,TRBV11-2,18,TGTGCCAGCAGCTCCCCCCGTCAGGGAATTTTCGTTGCCGGGGAGCTGTTTTTT,CASSSPRQGIFVAGELFF
TRBJ1-1,TRBD1,NA,TRBV29-1,13,TGCAGCGTCCCCGGGACAGGGAACACTGAAGCTTTCTTT,CSVPGTGNTEAFF
TRBJ2-3,TRBD1,NA,TRBV7-9,16,TGTGCCAGCAGCCCTCACTGGACAGGTAGCACAGATACGCAGTATTTT,CASSPHWTGSTDTQYF
TRBJ2-1,TRBD2,NA,TRBV5-5,16,TGTGCCAGCATCAGGGACGCTAGCGGGATGGGTTATGAGCAGTTCTTC,CASIRDASGMGYEQFF
TRBJ2-3,TRBD2,NA,TRBV14,17,TGTGCCAGCAGCGTCCATAGCGGGGGGGCCGGGAGAGATACGCAGTATTTT,CASSVHSGGAGRDTQYF
TRBJ1-5,NA,NA,TRBV27,13,TGTGCCAGCAGTTGGTACAGGGACCAGCCCCAGCATTTT,CASSWYRDQPQHF
TRBJ1-2,NA,NA,TRBV7-2,13,TGTGCCAGCAGCTTAGAACAGAACTATGGCTACACCTTC,CASSLEQNYGYTF
TRBJ1-3,NA,NA,TRBV6-1,14,TGTGTCAGCACTCTAGGGGGGGCCGGAAACACCATATATTTT,CVSTLGGAGNTIYF
TRBJ2-3,NA,NA,TRBV4-3,14,TGCGCCAGCAGCCAATCCCGGGGCACAGATACGCAGTATTTT,CASSQSRGTDTQYF
TRBJ1-5,NA,NA,TRBV6-1,15,TGTGCCAGCAGTGAAAGGACAATGGAAGGTCAGCCCCAGCATTTT,CASSERTMEGQPQHF
TRBJ2-4,TRBD1,NA,TRBV11-1,12,TGTGCCAGCAGCTCCCAGGGGGCAATTCAGTACTTC,CASSSQGAIQYF
TRBJ2-7,NA,once,TRBV7-6,17,TGTGCCAGCAGCTTGGGGTATCAGGGTCGGAATACCTACGAGCAGTACTTC,CASSLGYQGRNTYEQYF
TRBJ1-2,NA,NA,TRBV4-1,14,TGCGCCAGCAGCCAAGACAGGGCTCTCTATGGCTACACCTTC,CASSQDRALYGYTF
TRBJ2-5,TRBD1,once,TRBV28,15,TGTGCCAGCAGTTTCCTAACAGGGGCGCAAGAGACCCAGTACTTC,CASSFLTGAQETQYF